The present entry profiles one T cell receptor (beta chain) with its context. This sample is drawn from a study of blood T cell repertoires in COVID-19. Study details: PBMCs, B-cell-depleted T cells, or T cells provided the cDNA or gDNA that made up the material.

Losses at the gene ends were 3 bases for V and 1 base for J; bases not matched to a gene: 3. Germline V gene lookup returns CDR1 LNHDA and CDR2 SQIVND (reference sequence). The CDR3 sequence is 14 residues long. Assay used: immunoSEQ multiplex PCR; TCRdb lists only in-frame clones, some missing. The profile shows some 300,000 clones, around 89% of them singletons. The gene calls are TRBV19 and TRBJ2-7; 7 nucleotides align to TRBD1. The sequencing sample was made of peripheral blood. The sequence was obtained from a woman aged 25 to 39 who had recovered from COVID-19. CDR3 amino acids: CASSIQGDSYEQYF. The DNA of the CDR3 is TGTGCCAGTAGTATCCAGGGGGATTCCTACGAGCAGTACTTC.